The 29 T cell receptor beta chains presented below share a single source sample, sequenced in a study of shared T cell receptors in the human thymus. Some clones are missing from TCRdb's copy, which holds only in-frame ones; the method was immunoSEQ multiplex PCR. Of approximately 660,000 clones in the sample, more than 75% were seen once. Another study also made use of these data, one on human thymus T cells.

Material for sequencing was thymocytes. These receptors were obtained from a boy under two years old with a congenital heart defect.

The chain carries TRBV6-5 and TRBJ2-5; 7 bases fit TRBD2. Germline trimming cut 4 bases from V and 5 bases from J; bases unmatched to any gene: 4. The CDR3 runs to 13 residues. Per germline, CDR1 MNHEY and CDR2 SVGAGI. The CDR3 DNA sequence: TGTGCCAGCAGTTGGGGGGGGTGGGAGACCCAGTACTTC. Translation gives CASSWGGWETQYF.

This rearrangement joins TRBV14 to TRBJ2-7; 9 bases agree with TRBD1. The CDR3 is made up of 19 amino acids. The junction had 22 bases not matched to a gene; V was cut back by 2 bases and J by 8 bases. The germline CDR1 and CDR2 sequences are SGHDN and FVKESK. This CDR3 reads CASSQNRGRPPGGPPQQYF. CDR3 DNA sequence: TGTGCCAGCAGCCAAAACAGGGGGCGCCCCCCGGGAGGTCCACCTCAGCAGTACTTC.

This chain connects TRBV10-3 to TRBJ1-1; D is possibly TRBD1 (6 bases). Germline CDR1 is ENHRY and CDR2 is SYGVKD. The CDR3 contains 17 residues. The V end lost 0 bases, the J end lost 0 bases, and 14 bases lay between the germline ends. The CDR3: CAISESFQQGLNTEAFF. In DNA form, the CDR3 reads TGTGCCATCAGTGAGTCTTTCCAACAGGGCTTGAACACTGAAGCTTTCTTT.

The V call is TRBV19, the J call TRBJ2-5; 8 nucleotides align to TRBD1. This CDR3 comprises 14 residues. Germline V CDR1 and CDR2: LNHDA, SQIVND (reference sequence). Trimming removed 8 bases from V and 5 bases from J; junction bases left unmatched: 10. The CDR3 reads CASSGRGRGETQYF. The CDR3 region has the DNA TGTGCCAGTTCGGGCAGGGGGCGCGGTGAGACCCAGTACTTC.

This clone was detected a few times. This chain joins TRBV7-2 and TRBJ2-7; tentative D call: TRBD1 (6 bases). Trimming took 6 bases from V and 9 from J, leaving 27 bases between them. The CDR3 is 16 residues long. The germline V gene has CDR1 SGHTA and CDR2 FQGNSA. The CDR3 nucleotides are TGTGCCAGCAGTTCCACGCCCCACGAACAGGGAATAGGGCAGTACTTC. Translating gives CASSSTPHEQGIGQYF.

This chain links TRBV7-9 with TRBJ2-1; the match to TRBD2 covers 8 bases. The J segment lost 9 bases and the V segment lost 5 bases, leaving 15 bases of the junction unmatched. Germline V gene lookup returns CDR1 SEHNR and CDR2 FQNEAQ (reference sequence). This CDR3 region has 16 residues. In DNA form, the CDR3 reads TGTGCCAGCAGCCAAGGGGGGACTAGGGCCCCAAGTGAGCAGTTCTTC. It yields the protein CASSQGGTRAPSEQFF.

The J gene is TRBJ2-4, the V gene TRBV14; 7 bases align to TRBD1. This CDR3 is built from 14 residues. CDR1 is SGHDN and CDR2 is FVKESK in the germline V gene. J lost 0 bases, V lost 6 bases, and 2 bases had no gene match. The CDR3 DNA reads as TGTGCCAGCAGTAGACAGGGAGCCAAAAACATTCAGTACTTC. It yields the protein CASSRQGAKNIQYF.

Here the CDR3 reads CASRGRGIYQETQYF. The CDR3 coding sequence is TGTGCCAGTAGGGGGAGGGGAATTTACCAAGAGACCCAGTACTTC. The rearrangement links TRBV19 to TRBJ2-5, with 7 bases matching TRBD2. The germline V gene encodes CDR1 LNHDA and CDR2 SQIVND (reference sequence). Trimming cost V 6 bases and J 0 bases; bases outside gene matches: 7. The CDR3 has 15 amino acids. Complete variable domain (other parts from reference TRBV19 and TRBJ2-5): DGGITQSPKYLFRKEGQNVTLSCEQNLNHDAMYWYRQDPGQGLRLIYYSQIVNDFQKGDIAEGYSVSREKKESFPLTVTSAQKNPTAFYLCASRGRGIYQETQYFGPGTRLLVL.

Only one count was recorded for this clone. The chain has TRBV18 and TRBJ2-7; the match to TRBD1 covers 8 bases. The CDR3 loop spans 14 amino acids. Germline CDR1 reads KGHSH; CDR2 reads LQKENI. Trimming removed 0 bases from V and 6 bases from J; junction bases left unmatched: 4. The CDR3 DNA reads as TGTGCCAGCTCACCACCCGGACAGGGTGTCGAGCAGTACTTC. This gives the protein CASSPPGQGVEQYF.

The rearrangement uses TRBV13 and TRBJ2-7; D might be TRBD2 (6 bases). Germline values: CDR1 PRHDT, CDR2 FYEKMQ (reference sequence). The V end was cut by 1 base, the J end by 3 bases, with 7 bases between. This CDR3 region has 13 residues. The CDR3 nucleotides read TGTGCCAGCAGCTTAGCGACTAGCTACGAGCAGTACTTC. This translates into CASSLATSYEQYF.

V is TRBV7-9 and J is TRBJ2-5, with 8 nucleotides matching TRBD2. Germline V gene sequence: CDR1 SEHNR, CDR2 FQNEAQ (reference sequence). This CDR3 is 17 amino acids long. The V segment lost 2 bases and the J segment 1 base; nucleotides outside the gene matches: 9. CDR3 coding DNA: TGTGCCAGCAGCTTAAAGTCTTGGGCGGGAGGCCAAGAGACCCAGTACTTC. Translating gives CASSLKSWAGGQETQYF. The full variable domain, completed using reference TRBV7-9 and TRBJ2-5, is DTGVSQNPRHKITKRGQNVTFRCDPISEHNRLYWYRQTLGQGPEFLTYFQNEAQLEKSRLLSDRFSAERPKGSFSTLEIQRTEQGDSAMYLCASSLKSWAGGQETQYFGPGTRLLVL.

The chain employs TRBV9 and TRBJ1-1; D not certain. V lost 4 bases and J lost 1, with 11 bases in between. The germline gives CDR1 SGDLS, CDR2 YYNGEE. The CDR3 loop spans 14 amino acids. The CDR3 region is CASSPHSGNTEAFF. Written as DNA, the CDR3 is TGTGCCAGCAGCCCCCATTCAGGGAACACTGAAGCTTTCTTT.

This chain connects TRBV11-3 to TRBJ2-1; weak D call: TRBD2 (6 bases). Germline CDR1 and CDR2: SGHNT and YENEEA. The CDR3 length is 12 residues. V was shortened by 3 bases and J by 9 bases, with 9 bases between the two germline ends. The CDR3 reads CASSFSGGEQFF. CDR3 nucleotides: TGTGCCAGCAGCTTTAGCGGCGGTGAGCAGTTCTTC.

Regarding this clone: The junction departs from germline at one end; a sequencing error may be responsible. The chain couples TRBV6-4 to TRBJ1-1; TRBD1 matches 9 bases. Germline CDR1 and CDR2: MRHNA and SNTAGT. This CDR3 contains 16 residues. CDR3 region: CASSASQGAANSEAFF. CDR3 in DNA: TGTGCCAGCAGCGCCTCACAGGGGGCTGCGAACTCTGAAGCTTTCTTT.

The chain couples TRBV21-1 to TRBJ2-7; the DNA was not compared with TRBD1, the D call given in the table. TRBV21-1 is tagged as a pseudogene. The CDR3 runs 13 residues. The CDR3 DNA is TGTGCCAGCAGCACTTCCTGGGCATACGAGCAGTACTTC. As protein: CASSTSWAYEQYF.

V and J are TRBV7-9 and TRBJ2-5, with 12 nucleotides matching TRBD1. J lost 5 bases, V lost 3 bases, and 7 bases had no gene match. CDR1 SEHNR and CDR2 FQNEAQ come from the germline V gene (reference sequence). The CDR3 is 16 amino acids. The CDR3 sequence is CASSFRDRGLVETQYF. Here the CDR3 DNA reads TGTGCCAGCAGCTTCCGGGACAGGGGGCTGGTTGAGACCCAGTACTTC.

The gene calls are TRBV10-1 and TRBJ2-2; a possible D gene is TRBD1 (6 bases). Trimming removed 2 bases from V and 2 bases from J, with 30 bases in between. CDR3 length equals 22 residues. Germline V lookup: CDR1 WNHNN, CDR2 SYGVQD (reference sequence). The CDR3 DNA is TGCGCCAGCAGTGAGAGGTCCGGGGACATCGGGATGAATAAAACAAACACCGGGGAGCTGTTTTTT. Its translation is CASSERSGDIGMNKTNTGELFF.

The chain uses TRBV9 and TRBJ1-3, with 10 bases matching TRBD1. J was trimmed by 1 base and V by 2 bases; bases with no gene match: 3. This CDR3 region has 16 residues. The germline V gene has CDR1 SGDLS and CDR2 YYNGEE. The CDR3 loop is CASSVTGGRSGNTIYF. In DNA, the CDR3 is TGTGCCAGCAGCGTGACAGGGGGCCGGTCTGGAAACACCATATATTTT. The whole variable domain, filled in from reference TRBV9 and TRBJ1-3, reads DSGVTQTPKHLITATGQRVTLRCSPRSGDLSVYWYQQSLDQGLQFLIQYYNGEERAKGNILERFSAQQFPDLHSELNLSSLELGDSALYFCASSVTGGRSGNTIYFGEGSWLTVV.

The rearrangement uses TRBV27 and TRBJ2-5; 13 bases agree with TRBD2. CDR1 is MNHEY, CDR2 SMNVEV, per germline (reference sequence). The CDR3 extends over 24 amino acids. V was pared by 1 base and J by 1 base, with 24 bases of the junction left unmatched. The CDR3 reads CASSLFSARGLSGTSGAGQETQYF. DNA for the CDR3: TGTGCCAGCAGTTTATTCAGCGCGAGGGGGTTGAGTGGGACTAGCGGGGCTGGCCAAGAGACCCAGTACTTC.

The chain uses TRBV4-3 and TRBJ2-3; maybe TRBD2 (6 bases). The ends were cut back, 3 bases at V and 0 bases at J, with 16 bases in the middle. The CDR3 runs 17 residues. Germline V CDR1 and CDR2: LGHNA, YSLEER. The CDR3 bases are TGCGCCAGCAGCCATCGCCGTAGCGGATTTAGCACAGATACGCAGTATTTT. This encodes CASSHRRSGFSTDTQYF.

The rearrangement joins TRBV12-5 to TRBJ2-1; 12 positions match TRBD2. After removal of 4 bases from V and 2 bases from J, the junction contained 9 bases not matched to a gene. CDR1 is LGHNT and CDR2 is FRNRAP in the germline V gene. The CDR3 runs 18 residues. The CDR3 reads CASGSLTSGRLTYNEQFF. For the CDR3, the DNA is TGTGCTAGTGGTTCGCTTACTAGCGGGAGGCTCACCTACAATGAGCAGTTCTTC.

This sequence joins TRBV4-3 and TRBJ2-7; 8 bases fit TRBD1. Germline CDR1 LGHNA, CDR2 YSLEER. With 0 bases clipped from V and 5 bases from J, the junction kept 9 bases outside the gene matches. The CDR3 spans 16 residues. The CDR3 nucleotides read TGCGCCAGCAGCCAAGACCGGGACAGGCCCAGGAACGAGCAGTACTTC. This encodes CASSQDRDRPRNEQYF.

The rearrangement joins TRBV6-1 to TRBJ1-1, with 8 nucleotides matching TRBD1. Per the germline V gene, CDR1 is MNHNS and CDR2 is SASEGT. The CDR3 consists of 14 residues. The V gene end was trimmed by 6 bases and the J gene end by 1 base; junction bases not matched to a gene: 4. DNA for the CDR3: TGTGCCAGCAGAGTGGACAGGGAGAACACTGAAGCTTTCTTT. Translating it yields CASRVDRENTEAFF.

The chain joins TRBV4-1 to TRBJ2-3; 12 nucleotides agree with TRBD2. V dropped 0 bases and J dropped 1; count of bases not matched to a gene: 2. The CDR3 runs to 17 residues. CDR1 is MGHRA, CDR2 YSYEKL, per germline. The CDR3 reads CASSQEGLAGGTDTQYF. The CDR3 DNA reads TGCGCCAGCAGCCAAGAGGGACTAGCGGGCGGCACAGATACGCAGTATTTT.

This rearrangement joins TRBV27 to TRBJ1-1, with D maybe TRBD1 (5 bases). The CDR3 spans 14 residues. Germline CDR1 is MNHEY and CDR2 is SMNVEV (reference sequence). V was cut by 6 bases and J by 3 bases, with 14 bases left in between. CDR3 amino acids: CASRPGGDHTEAFF. The CDR3 DNA reads TGTGCCAGCAGGCCCGGGGGGGATCACACTGAAGCTTTCTTT.

The rearrangement uses TRBV28 and TRBJ2-7; 9 positions agree with TRBD2. In germline, CDR1 is MDHEN, CDR2 SYDVKM. V trimming: 8 bases; J trimming: 7 bases; junction bases outside the gene matches: 12. This CDR3 spans 14 amino acids. The CDR3 here is CASVKLVAGEEQYF. The CDR3 coding sequence is TGTGCCAGCGTAAAGCTGGTAGCGGGAGAGGAGCAGTACTTC.

V is TRBV11-2 and J is TRBJ2-2, with 12 nucleotides matching TRBD2. The V and J ends lost 3 bases and 3 bases, in that order; junction bases with no gene match: 2. Germline V gene data show CDR1 as SGHAT and CDR2 as FQNNGV. The CDR3 is made up of 16 amino acids. CDR3 sequence reads: CASSFRLAGDTGELFF. CDR3 in DNA: TGTGCCAGCAGCTTCAGACTAGCGGGAGACACCGGGGAGCTGTTTTTT.

This chain links TRBV5-6 with TRBJ2-7, with TRBD2 identical over 8 bases. Trimming took 3 bases from V and 2 from J; bases not matched to a gene: 4. The germline CDR1 and CDR2 sequences are SGHDT and YYEEEE. CDR3 size: 14 residues. CDR3 DNA: TGTGCCAGCAGCTCCGGGACTAGTGCCTACGAGCAGTACTTC. It specifies CASSSGTSAYEQYF. The full variable domain, its missing parts supplied by reference TRBV5-6 and TRBJ2-7, is DAGVTQSPTHLIKTRGQQVTLRCSPKSGHDTVSWYQQALGQGPQFIFQYYEEEERQRGNFPDRFSGHQFPNYSSELNVNALLLGDSALYLCASSSGTSAYEQYFGPGTRLTVT.

The chain couples TRBV7-2 to TRBJ2-7; no definite D call. The CDR3 consists of 15 residues. V was trimmed by 5 bases and J by 0 bases, leaving 14 bases between them. Germline V gene sequence: CDR1 SGHTA, CDR2 FQGNSA. CDR3: CASSRGDISSYEQYF. The DNA for the CDR3 is TGTGCCAGCAGCCGCGGCGATATTTCCTCCTACGAGCAGTACTTC.